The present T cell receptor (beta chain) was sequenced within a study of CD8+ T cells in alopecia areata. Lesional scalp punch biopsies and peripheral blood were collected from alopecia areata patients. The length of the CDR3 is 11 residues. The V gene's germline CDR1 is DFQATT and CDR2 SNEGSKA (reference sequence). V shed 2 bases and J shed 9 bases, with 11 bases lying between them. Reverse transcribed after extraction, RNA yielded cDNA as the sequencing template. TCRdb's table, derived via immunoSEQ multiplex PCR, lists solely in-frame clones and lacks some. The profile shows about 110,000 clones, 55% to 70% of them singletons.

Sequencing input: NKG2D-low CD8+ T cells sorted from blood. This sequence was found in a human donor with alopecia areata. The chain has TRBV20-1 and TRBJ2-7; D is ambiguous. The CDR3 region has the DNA TGCAGTGCTAGACTACCGGGTGGGCAGTACTTC. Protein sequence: CSARLPGGQYF.